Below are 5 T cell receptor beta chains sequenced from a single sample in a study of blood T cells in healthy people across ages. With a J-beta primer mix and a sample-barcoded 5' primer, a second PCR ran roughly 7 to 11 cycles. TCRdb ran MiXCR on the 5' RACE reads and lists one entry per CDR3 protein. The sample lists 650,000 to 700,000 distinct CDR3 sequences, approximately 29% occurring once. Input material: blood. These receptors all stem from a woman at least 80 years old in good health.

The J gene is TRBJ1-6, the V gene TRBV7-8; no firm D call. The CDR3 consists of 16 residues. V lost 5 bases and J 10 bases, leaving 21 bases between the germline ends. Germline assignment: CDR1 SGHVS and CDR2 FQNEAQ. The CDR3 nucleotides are TGTGCCAGCAGCCGACAATATACACGGGCAGAATCACCCCTCCACTTT. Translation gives CASSRQYTRAESPLHF. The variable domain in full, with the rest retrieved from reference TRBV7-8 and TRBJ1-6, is GAGVSQSPRYKVAKRGQDVALRCDPISGHVSLFWYQQALGQGPEFLTYFQNEAQLDKSGLPSDRFFAERPEGSVSTLKIQRTQQEDSAVYLCASSRQYTRAESPLHFGNGTRLTVT.

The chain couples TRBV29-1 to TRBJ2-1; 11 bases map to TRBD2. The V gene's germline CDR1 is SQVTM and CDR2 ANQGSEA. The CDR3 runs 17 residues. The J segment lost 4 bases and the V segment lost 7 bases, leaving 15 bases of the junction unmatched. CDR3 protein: CSAPRLAGPIRYNEQFF. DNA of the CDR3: TGCAGCGCCCCTCGACTAGCGGGACCTATCCGATACAATGAGCAGTTCTTC.

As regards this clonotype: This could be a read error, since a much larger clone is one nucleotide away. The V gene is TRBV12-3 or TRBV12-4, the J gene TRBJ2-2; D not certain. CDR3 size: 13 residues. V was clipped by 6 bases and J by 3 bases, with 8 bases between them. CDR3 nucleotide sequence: TGTGCCAGCAGCCGCGAGTACACCGGGGAGCTGTTTTTT. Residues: CASSREYTGELFF.

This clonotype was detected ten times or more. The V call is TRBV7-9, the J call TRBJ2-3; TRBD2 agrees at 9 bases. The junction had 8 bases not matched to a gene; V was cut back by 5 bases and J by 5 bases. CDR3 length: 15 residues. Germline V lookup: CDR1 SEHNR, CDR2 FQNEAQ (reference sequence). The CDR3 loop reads CASSRSGGLGDTQYF. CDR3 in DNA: TGTGCCAGCAGCCGAAGCGGGGGGCTCGGAGATACGCAGTATTTT.

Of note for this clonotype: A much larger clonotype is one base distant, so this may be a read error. CDR3 sequence reads: CRARDQLDEQFF. DNA for the CDR3: TGCAGGGCCAGAGACCAGTTGGATGAGCAGTTCTTC. The rearrangement links TRBV20-1 to TRBJ2-1, with D unresolved. The CDR3 runs to 12 residues. Germline assignment: CDR1 DFQATT and CDR2 SNEGSKA (reference sequence).